The sequence of this T cell receptor (beta chain) was determined in a study of T cells after yellow fever vaccination. Study conclusions and caveats: Across the CD4 and CD8 compartments, a small share of clonotypes was present in both. Abundant clonotypes from the bulk population could get into FACS-sorted repertoires as contaminants.

TCRdb re-called the 5' RACE reads with MiXCR, one entry per CDR3 protein. The table shows 95,000 to 150,000 distinct CDR3 sequences, with 8% to 10% occurring only once. Germline V gives CDR1 MNHEY, CDR2 SVGAGI. This CDR3 comprises 16 residues. The trim removed 0 bases at V and 10 bases at J, leaving 12 bases unmatched. Worth noting for this clonotype: Its antigen is unknown.

This receptor was identified in a man aged 18 to 29 who received the YFV17D yellow fever vaccine. The sample was CD8+ T cells sorted from PBMCs, taken on the day of the yellow fever booster vaccination. The J gene is TRBJ1-1, the V gene TRBV6-5; 9 bases agree with TRBD1. The CDR3 DNA sequence: TGTGCCAGCAGTTACTCGGTTGCCGGGACAGGGTTTGGAGCTTTCTTT. Encoded protein: CASSYSVAGTGFGAFF.